Below, 14 T cell receptor beta chains from the same sample are listed, as sequenced in a study of T cells in localized non-small cell lung cancer. Only in-frame clones appear in the TCRdb table, and some are missing; sequencing was by immunoSEQ multiplex PCR. In the table there are about 18,000 clones, roughly four fifths of which are singletons. The sample here was peripheral blood, taken before any cancer treatment. The receptors originated from a female donor aged 60 or older with stage I lung adenocarcinoma.

The chain links TRBV7-8 to TRBJ1-2; TRBD1 is a possible D gene (6 bases). V lost 5 bases and J 4 bases, leaving 20 bases between the germline ends. The CDR3 is made up of 16 amino acids. Germline V gene sequence: CDR1 SGHVS, CDR2 FQNEAQ. The CDR3 coding sequence is TGTGCCAGCAGCCCCATATTGGACAGTCATGGCTATGGCTACACCTTC. Protein: CASSPILDSHGYGYTF.

The chain employs TRBV6-5 and TRBJ2-7; D possibly corresponds to TRBD2 (5 bases). Trimming took off 5 bases at V and 3 bases at J, with 17 bases between the two ends. Per the germline V gene, CDR1 is MNHEY and CDR2 is SVGAGI. The CDR3 consists of 15 residues. For the CDR3, the DNA is TGTGCCAGCAGTCGTCAACAAGAGGGTGGCTACGAGCAGTACTTC. It encodes CASSRQQEGGYEQYF.

The genes are TRBV5-1 and TRBJ1-2; a possible D gene is TRBD1 (5 bases). The CDR3 runs 14 residues. Germline V lookup: CDR1 SGHRS, CDR2 YFSETQ. V was clipped by 0 bases and J by 8 bases, with 14 bases between them. The CDR3 sequence: CASSLELTGIGYTF. The CDR3 bases are TGCGCCAGCAGCTTGGAATTAACAGGAATAGGCTACACCTTC.

The rearrangement uses TRBV7-9 and TRBJ2-3; 15 nucleotides align to TRBD2. The CDR3 contains 16 residues. The V and J ends lost 4 bases and 6 bases, in that order; junction bases with no gene match: 5. CDR1 and CDR2 (germline): SEHNR, FQNEAQ (reference sequence). CDR3 loop: CASSSGLAGGWDTQYF. As DNA, the CDR3 is TGTGCCAGCAGCTCGGGACTAGCGGGGGGTTGGGATACGCAGTATTTT.

J is TRBJ2-2 and V is TRBV7-3, with D hard to call. Between the trimmed V and J ends, which lost 2 bases and 6 bases, there was a span of 4 bases. This CDR3 region has 12 residues. Looked up from germline, CDR1 is SGHTA and CDR2 is FQGTGA. The CDR3 spells CASSLGAGELFF. In DNA, the CDR3 is TGTGCCAGCAGCTTAGGGGCCGGGGAGCTGTTTTTT.

This chain uses TRBV18 with TRBJ1-2; D gene uncertain. CDR1 and CDR2 (germline): KGHSH, LQKENI. V lost 3 bases, J lost 2 bases, and 13 bases lay in between. The CDR3 consists of 15 residues. DNA for the CDR3: TGTGCCAGCTCACCTCAGGCAGAAGTCAACTATGGCTACACCTTC. The encoded protein is CASSPQAEVNYGYTF. The full variable domain, rest sourced from reference TRBV18 and TRBJ1-2, is NAGVMQNPRHLVRRRGQEARLRCSPMKGHSHVYWYRQLPEEGLKFMVYLQKENIIDESGMPKERFSAEFPKEGPSILRIQQVVRGDSAAYFCASSPQAEVNYGYTFGSGTRLTVV.

This chain connects TRBV7-2 to TRBJ1-5; D possibly corresponds to TRBD1 (6 bases). The CDR3 totals 15 residues. The germline V gene has CDR1 SGHTA and CDR2 FQGNSA. V was trimmed by 5 bases and J by 6 bases, leaving 17 bases between them. The CDR3 bases are TGTGCCAGCAGCCCAACAGGGAAATCCAGTCAGCCCCAGCATTTT. It translates to CASSPTGKSSQPQHF.

This clone showed up just a few times. CDR3 amino acids: CAWSVGAGGCQPQHF. For the CDR3, the DNA is TGTGCCTGGAGTGTAGGGGCAGGGGGCTGTCAGCCCCAGCATTTT. The chain recombines TRBV30 with TRBJ1-5; 8 bases fit TRBD1. Germline V lookup: CDR1 GTSNPN, CDR2 SVGIG (reference sequence). V dropped 0 bases and J dropped 6; count of bases not matched to a gene: 7. This CDR3 has 15 residues.

The chain uses TRBV9 and TRBJ1-3, with TRBD1 identical over 7 bases. V dropped 0 bases and J dropped 3; count of bases not matched to a gene: 6. CDR1 and CDR2 from the germline V gene are SGDLS and YYNGEE. The CDR3 is made up of 16 amino acids. The CDR3: CASSVGPGGGGNTIYF. The CDR3 DNA sequence: TGTGCCAGCAGCGTAGGACCAGGGGGGGGTGGAAACACCATATATTTT.

The chain has TRBV30 and TRBJ2-5, with TRBD1 identical over 8 bases. Germline V lookup: CDR1 GTSNPN, CDR2 SVGIG (reference sequence). Trimming cost V 4 bases and J 7 bases; bases outside gene matches: 11. The CDR3 length is 14 residues. CDR3 sequence (DNA): TGTGCCTGGAATAGACAGGGGTCAGTTGGGACCCAGTACTTC. This codes for CAWNRQGSVGTQYF.

The V gene is TRBV7-9, the J gene TRBJ2-2, with TRBD2 as a possible D gene (6 bases). Germline V gene data show CDR1 as SEHNR and CDR2 as FQNEAQ (reference sequence). The ends were cut back, 5 bases at V and 4 bases at J, with 14 bases in the middle. There are 15 residues in the CDR3. CDR3: CASSRGGAPTGELFF. CDR3 bases: TGTGCCAGCAGCCGCGGCGGGGCGCCCACCGGGGAGCTGTTTTTT.

The chain links TRBV28 to TRBJ1-1; maybe TRBD1 (5 bases). V lost 7 bases, J lost 1 base, and 10 bases lay in between. Germline assignment: CDR1 MDHEN and CDR2 SYDVKM. CDR3 length: 13 amino acids. CDR3 DNA sequence: TGTGCCAGCATCGGTGGGGGGAACACTGAAGCTTTCTTT. Translation gives CASIGGGNTEAFF. Full variable domain (outside the CDR3, taken from reference TRBV28 and TRBJ1-1): DVKVTQSSRYLVKRTGEKVFLECVQDMDHENMFWYRQDPGLGLRLIYFSYDVKMKEKGDIPEGYSVSREKKERFSLILESASTNQTSMYLCASIGGGNTEAFFGQGTRLTVV.

This chain uses TRBV7-3 with TRBJ2-2; no firm D call. The CDR3 runs to 16 residues. The V end was cut by 0 bases, the J end by 5 bases, with 13 bases between. CDR1 and CDR2 from the germline V gene are SGHTA and FQGTGA. CDR3 DNA sequence: TGTGCCAGCAGCTTAACAGGGCCACTGCGAACCGGGGAGCTGTTTTTT. Its translation is CASSLTGPLRTGELFF.

This clone was counted a single time. The V and J genes are TRBV27 and TRBJ1-6; D might be TRBD1 (5 bases). The CDR3 runs 20 residues. In germline, CDR1 is MNHEY, CDR2 SMNVEV (reference sequence). The V and J ends lost 8 bases and 10 bases respectively, with 36 bases between them. The CDR3 here is CASPVYPQGTGEVPGSPLHF. CDR3 DNA: TGTGCCAGCCCAGTTTATCCTCAGGGTACCGGGGAAGTACCAGGGTCACCCCTCCACTTT.